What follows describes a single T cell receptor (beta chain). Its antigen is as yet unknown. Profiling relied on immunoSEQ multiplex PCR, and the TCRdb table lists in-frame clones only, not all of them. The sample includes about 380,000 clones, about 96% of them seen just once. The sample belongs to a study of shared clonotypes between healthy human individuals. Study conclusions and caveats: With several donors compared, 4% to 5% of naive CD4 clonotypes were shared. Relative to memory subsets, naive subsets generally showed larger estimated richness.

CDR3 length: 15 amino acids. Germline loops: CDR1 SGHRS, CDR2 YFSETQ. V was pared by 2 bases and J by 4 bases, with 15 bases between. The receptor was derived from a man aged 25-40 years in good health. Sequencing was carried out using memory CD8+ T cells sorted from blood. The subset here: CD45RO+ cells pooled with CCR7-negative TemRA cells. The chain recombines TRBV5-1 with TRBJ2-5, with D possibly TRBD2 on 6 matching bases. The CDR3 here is CASSFSGVGGETQYF. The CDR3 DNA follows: TGCGCCAGCAGCTTTTCGGGAGTTGGGGGAGAGACCCAGTACTTC.